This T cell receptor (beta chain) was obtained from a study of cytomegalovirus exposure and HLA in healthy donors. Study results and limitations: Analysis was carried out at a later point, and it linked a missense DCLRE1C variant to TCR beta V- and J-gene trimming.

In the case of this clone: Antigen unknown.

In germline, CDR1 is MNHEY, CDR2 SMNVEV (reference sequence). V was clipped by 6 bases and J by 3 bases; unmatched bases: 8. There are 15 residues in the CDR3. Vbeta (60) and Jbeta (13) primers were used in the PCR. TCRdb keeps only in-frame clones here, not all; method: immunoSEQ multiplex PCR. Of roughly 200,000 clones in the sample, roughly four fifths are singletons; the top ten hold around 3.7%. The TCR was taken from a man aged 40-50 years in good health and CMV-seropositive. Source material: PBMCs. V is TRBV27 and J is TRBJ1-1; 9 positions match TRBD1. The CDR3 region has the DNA TGTGCCAGCAGGCCTGTGACAGGGGGGGACACTGAAGCTTTCTTT. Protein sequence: CASRPVTGGDTEAFF.